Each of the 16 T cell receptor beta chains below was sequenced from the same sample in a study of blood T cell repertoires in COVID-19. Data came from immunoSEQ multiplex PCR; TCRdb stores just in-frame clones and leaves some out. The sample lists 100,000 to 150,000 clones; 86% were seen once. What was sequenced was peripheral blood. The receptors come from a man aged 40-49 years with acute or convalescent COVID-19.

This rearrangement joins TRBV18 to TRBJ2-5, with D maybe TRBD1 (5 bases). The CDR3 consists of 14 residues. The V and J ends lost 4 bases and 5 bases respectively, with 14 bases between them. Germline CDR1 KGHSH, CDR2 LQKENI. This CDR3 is CASSLDQGAETQYF. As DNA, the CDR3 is TGTGCCAGCTCACTCGACCAGGGCGCGGAGACCCAGTACTTC.

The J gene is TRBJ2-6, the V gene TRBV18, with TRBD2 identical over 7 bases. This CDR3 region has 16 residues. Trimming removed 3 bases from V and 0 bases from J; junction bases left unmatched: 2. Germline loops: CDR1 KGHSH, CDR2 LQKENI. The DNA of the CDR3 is TGTGCCAGCTCACCGGGACTAAGCTCTGGGGCCAACGTCCTGACTTTC. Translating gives CASSPGLSSGANVLTF.

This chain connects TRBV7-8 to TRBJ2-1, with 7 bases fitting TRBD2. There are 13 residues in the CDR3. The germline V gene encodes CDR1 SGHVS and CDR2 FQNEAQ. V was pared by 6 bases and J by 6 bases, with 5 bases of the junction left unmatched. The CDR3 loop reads CASRLGGGNEQFF. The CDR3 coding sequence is TGTGCCAGCAGGCTGGGGGGGGGCAATGAGCAGTTCTTC.

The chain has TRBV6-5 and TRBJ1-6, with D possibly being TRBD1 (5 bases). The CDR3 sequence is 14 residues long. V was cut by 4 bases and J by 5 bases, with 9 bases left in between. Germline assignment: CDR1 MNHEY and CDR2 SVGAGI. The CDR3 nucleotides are TGTGCCAGCAGTTCCGGACATCATAATTCACCCCTCCACTTT. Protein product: CASSSGHHNSPLHF.

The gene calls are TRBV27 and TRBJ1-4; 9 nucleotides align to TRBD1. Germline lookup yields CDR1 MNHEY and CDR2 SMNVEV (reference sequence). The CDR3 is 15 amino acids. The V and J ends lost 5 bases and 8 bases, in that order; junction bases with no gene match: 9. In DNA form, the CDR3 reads TGTGCCAGCAGTCCCCGGGACAGGGCGAGCGAAAAACTGTTTTTT. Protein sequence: CASSPRDRASEKLFF.

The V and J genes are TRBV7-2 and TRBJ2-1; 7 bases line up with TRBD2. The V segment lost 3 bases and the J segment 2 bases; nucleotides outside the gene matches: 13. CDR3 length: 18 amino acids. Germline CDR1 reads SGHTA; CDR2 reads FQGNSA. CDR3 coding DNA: TGTGCCAGCAGCTTGGGGACTACCCCAGCCAAAGCCTACAATGAGCAGTTCTTC. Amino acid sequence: CASSLGTTPAKAYNEQFF.

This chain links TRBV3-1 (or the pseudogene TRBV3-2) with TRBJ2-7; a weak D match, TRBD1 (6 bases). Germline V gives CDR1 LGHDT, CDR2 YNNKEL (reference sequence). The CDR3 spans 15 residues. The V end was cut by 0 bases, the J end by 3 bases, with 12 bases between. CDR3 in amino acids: CASSQDAGEYYEQYF. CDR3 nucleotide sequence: TGTGCCAGCAGCCAAGATGCAGGGGAGTACTACGAGCAGTACTTC.

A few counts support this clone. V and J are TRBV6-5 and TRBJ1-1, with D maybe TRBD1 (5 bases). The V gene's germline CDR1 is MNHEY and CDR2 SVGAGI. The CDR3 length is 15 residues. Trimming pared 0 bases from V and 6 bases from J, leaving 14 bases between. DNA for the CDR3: TGTGCCAGCAGTTACTCCCCACAGCGGGACGCTGAAGCTTTCTTT. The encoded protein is CASSYSPQRDAEAFF.

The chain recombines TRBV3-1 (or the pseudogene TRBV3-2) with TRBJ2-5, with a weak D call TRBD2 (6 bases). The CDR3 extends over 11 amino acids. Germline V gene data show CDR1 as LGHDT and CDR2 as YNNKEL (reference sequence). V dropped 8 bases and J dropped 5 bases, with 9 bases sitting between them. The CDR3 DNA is TGTGCCAGCCGGGAGCGGGAGACCCAGTACTTC. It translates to CASRERETQYF.

The CDR3 here is CASSLGDRNTGELFF. Here the CDR3 DNA reads TGTGCCAGCAGCTTAGGGGACAGAAACACCGGGGAGCTGTTTTTT. The V call is TRBV11-3, the J call TRBJ2-2; 7 positions agree with TRBD1. The germline gives CDR1 SGHNT, CDR2 YENEEA. CDR3 size: 15 residues. The junction had 1 base not matched to a gene; V was cut back by 1 base and J by 2 bases.

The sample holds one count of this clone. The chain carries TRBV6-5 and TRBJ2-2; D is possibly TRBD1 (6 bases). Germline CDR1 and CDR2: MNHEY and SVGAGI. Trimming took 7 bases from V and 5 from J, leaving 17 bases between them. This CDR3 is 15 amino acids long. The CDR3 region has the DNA TGTGCCAGCAAAAGACAAATTACAGGGACCGGGGAGCTGTTTTTT. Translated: CASKRQITGTGELFF.

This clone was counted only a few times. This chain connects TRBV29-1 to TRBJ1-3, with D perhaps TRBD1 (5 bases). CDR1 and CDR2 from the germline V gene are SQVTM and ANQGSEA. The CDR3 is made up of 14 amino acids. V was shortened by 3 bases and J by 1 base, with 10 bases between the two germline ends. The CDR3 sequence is CSVDPGMSGNTIYF. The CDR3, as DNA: TGCAGCGTTGATCCAGGGATGTCTGGAAACACCATATATTTT. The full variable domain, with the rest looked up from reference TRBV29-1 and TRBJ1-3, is SAVISQKPSRDICQRGTSLTIQCQVDSQVTMMFWYRQQPGQSLTLIATANQGSEATYESGFVIDKFPISRPNLTFSTLTVSNMSPEDSSIYLCSVDPGMSGNTIYFGEGSWLTVV.

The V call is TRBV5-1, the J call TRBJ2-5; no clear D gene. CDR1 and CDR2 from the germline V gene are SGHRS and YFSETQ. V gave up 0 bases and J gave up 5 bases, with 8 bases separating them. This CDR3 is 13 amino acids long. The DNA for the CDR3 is TGCGCCAGCAGCTTGGGCCCCGGGGAGACCCAGTACTTC. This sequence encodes CASSLGPGETQYF. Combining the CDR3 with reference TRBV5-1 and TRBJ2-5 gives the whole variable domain KAGVTQTPRYLIKTRGQQVTLSCSPISGHRSVSWYQQTPGQGLQFLFEYFSETQRNKGNFPGRFSGRQFSNSRSEMNVSTLELGDSALYLCASSLGPGETQYFGPGTRLLVL.

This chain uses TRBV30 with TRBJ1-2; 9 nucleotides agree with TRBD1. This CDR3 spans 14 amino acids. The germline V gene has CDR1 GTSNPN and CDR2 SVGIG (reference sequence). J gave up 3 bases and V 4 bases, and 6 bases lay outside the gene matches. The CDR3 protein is CAWIRQGEHYGYTF. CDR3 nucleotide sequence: TGTGCCTGGATAAGACAGGGGGAGCACTATGGCTACACCTTC.

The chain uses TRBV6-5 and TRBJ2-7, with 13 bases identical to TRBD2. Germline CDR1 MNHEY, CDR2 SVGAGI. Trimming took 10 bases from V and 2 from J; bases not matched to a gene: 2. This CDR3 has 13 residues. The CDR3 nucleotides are TGTGCCACCGGACTAGCGGGAGCCTACGAGCAGTACTTC. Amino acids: CATGLAGAYEQYF.

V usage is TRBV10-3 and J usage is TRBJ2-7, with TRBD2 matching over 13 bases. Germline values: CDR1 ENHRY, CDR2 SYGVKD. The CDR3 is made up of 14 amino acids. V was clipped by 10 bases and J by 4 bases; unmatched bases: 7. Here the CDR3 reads CATGTSGMSYEQYF. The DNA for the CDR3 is TGTGCCACTGGGACTAGCGGGATGAGTTACGAGCAGTACTTC.